The rows below give T cell receptor beta chains drawn from one sample of a study of tissue T cells after allogeneic stem cell transplantation. The data were produced by immunoSEQ multiplex PCR, yet TCRdb's version contains in-frame clones alone and is incomplete. The sample shows hundreds of clones, about three quarters of them seen only once. The specimen comprised liver tissue, sampled at autopsy. The receptors here all came from a female patient aged 18-55 years with steroid-refractory graft-versus-host disease after an allogeneic stem cell transplant. Some T cells may originate from the graft donor. Each CDR3 is given with its conserved first and last residue. The order of the fields is clone size, J gene, V gene, D gene, CDR3 protein, CDR3 DNA. A D gene is named only where the DNA matches it firmly. Where a row states a size, it is once, few, many or the class of an expanded clone; other rows omit it.

abundance: .; j_gene: TRBJ2-1; v_gene: TRBV4-1; d_gene: TRBD2; CDR3aa: CASSLASGRVADEQFF; CDR3nt: TGCGCCAGCAGCCTGGCTAGCGGGAGAGTCGCGGATGAGCAGTTCTTC
abundance: .; j_gene: TRBJ2-7; v_gene: TRBV5-1; d_gene: TRBD1; CDR3aa: CASSSLTGDPYEQYF; CDR3nt: TGCGCCAGCAGCAGCCTTACAGGGGACCCCTACGAGCAGTACTTC
abundance: .; j_gene: TRBJ1-2; v_gene: TRBV27; d_gene: .; CDR3aa: CASSLETTNGYTF; CDR3nt: TGTGCCAGCAGTTTGGAGACAACTAATGGCTACACCTTC
abundance: once; j_gene: TRBJ2-5; v_gene: TRBV7-6; d_gene: .; CDR3aa: CASSLTQPSDQYF; CDR3nt: TGTGCCAGCAGCTTAACACAGCCTTCAGACCAGTACTTC
abundance: once; j_gene: TRBJ1-2; v_gene: TRBV11-3; d_gene: .; CDR3aa: CASSLARGANYGYTF; CDR3nt: TGTGCCAGCAGCTTAGCCCGAGGAGCCAACTATGGCTACACCTTC
abundance: .; j_gene: TRBJ1-4; v_gene: TRBV6-4; d_gene: .; CDR3aa: CASSAQGYGNEKLFF; CDR3nt: TGTGCCAGCAGTGCCCAGGGGTATGGTAATGAAAAACTGTTTTTT
abundance: few; j_gene: TRBJ2-3; v_gene: TRBV11-1; d_gene: .; CDR3aa: CASSPTDTQYF; CDR3nt: TGTGCCAGCAGCCCCACGGATACGCAGTATTTT
abundance: .; j_gene: TRBJ1-6; v_gene: TRBV7-2; d_gene: .; CDR3aa: CASSLRVDSPLHF; CDR3nt: TGTGCCAGCAGCTTACGGGTTGATTCACCCCTCCACTTT
abundance: .; j_gene: TRBJ2-3; v_gene: TRBV4-1; d_gene: .; CDR3aa: CASSPSGESLTDTQYF; CDR3nt: TGCGCCAGCAGCCCTTCAGGAGAGAGTCTGACAGATACGCAGTATTTT
abundance: .; j_gene: TRBJ2-2; v_gene: TRBV7-9; d_gene: .; CDR3aa: CASSRPGPPRSGELFF; CDR3nt: TGTGCCAGCAGCCGACCGGGACCACCTAGAAGCGGGGAGCTGTTTTTT
abundance: .; j_gene: TRBJ2-5; v_gene: TRBV5-4; d_gene: .; CDR3aa: CASSLQGGSQETQYF; CDR3nt: TGTGCCAGCAGCCTTCAGGGGGGATCCCAAGAGACCCAGTACTTC
abundance: few; j_gene: TRBJ2-1; v_gene: TRBV9; d_gene: .; CDR3aa: CASSVRSVTNEQFF; CDR3nt: TGTGCCAGCAGCGTAAGAAGTGTTACCAATGAGCAGTTCTTC
abundance: .; j_gene: TRBJ2-2; v_gene: TRBV7-8; d_gene: TRBD1; CDR3aa: CASSARTGGTGELFF; CDR3nt: TGTGCCAGCAGCGCCCGGACAGGGGGGACCGGGGAGCTGTTTTTT
abundance: .; j_gene: TRBJ1-5; v_gene: TRBV6-5; d_gene: TRBD1; CDR3aa: CASSLSRDRDQPQHF; CDR3nt: TGTGCCAGCAGTTTGTCCCGGGACAGGGATCAGCCCCAGCATTTT
abundance: .; j_gene: TRBJ2-1; v_gene: TRBV7-9; d_gene: .; CDR3aa: CASSLGWDEQFF; CDR3nt: TGTGCCAGCAGCTTAGGTTGGGATGAGCAGTTCTTC
abundance: .; j_gene: TRBJ2-7; v_gene: TRBV7-9; d_gene: .; CDR3aa: CASGLGPWLGDEQYF; CDR3nt: TGTGCCAGCGGCTTGGGGCCCTGGCTGGGAGACGAGCAGTACTTC
abundance: .; j_gene: TRBJ2-5; v_gene: TRBV27; d_gene: TRBD1; CDR3aa: CASRNRGLETQYF; CDR3nt: TGTGCCAGCAGGAACAGGGGGCTGGAGACCCAGTACTTC
abundance: .; j_gene: TRBJ2-1; v_gene: TRBV5-5; d_gene: .; CDR3aa: CASSLASYNEQFF; CDR3nt: TGTGCCAGCAGCTTGGCCTCCTACAATGAGCAGTTCTTC
abundance: .; j_gene: TRBJ1-1; v_gene: TRBV7-3; d_gene: .; CDR3aa: CASRERGTEAFF; CDR3nt: TGTGCCAGCAGGGAGAGGGGTACTGAAGCTTTCTTT
abundance: .; j_gene: TRBJ1-2; v_gene: TRBV12-3/TRBV12-4; d_gene: .; CDR3aa: CASSLRANYGYTF; CDR3nt: TGTGCCAGCAGCCTCAGGGCCAACTATGGCTACACCTTC
abundance: few; j_gene: TRBJ2-2; v_gene: TRBV9; d_gene: TRBD2; CDR3aa: CASSPGGAGELFF; CDR3nt: TGTGCCAGCAGCCCGGGAGGGGCCGGGGAGCTGTTTTTT
abundance: .; j_gene: TRBJ2-3; v_gene: TRBV5-8; d_gene: TRBD2; CDR3aa: CASSLERGARSTDTQYF; CDR3nt: TGTGCCAGCAGCTTAGAGCGGGGGGCCCGTAGCACAGATACGCAGTATTTT
abundance: .; j_gene: TRBJ1-4; v_gene: TRBV9; d_gene: TRBD1; CDR3aa: CASSLRTGAYTNEKLFF; CDR3nt: TGTGCCAGCAGCCTCAGGACAGGGGCATATACTAATGAAAAACTGTTTTTT
abundance: .; j_gene: TRBJ2-3; v_gene: TRBV4-2; d_gene: TRBD1; CDR3aa: CASSQETGDRTDTQYF; CDR3nt: TGTGCCAGCAGCCAAGAAACAGGGGATCGCACAGATACGCAGTATTTT
abundance: .; j_gene: TRBJ1-5; v_gene: TRBV15; d_gene: .; CDR3aa: CATSRWTGEQPQHF; CDR3nt: TGTGCCACCAGCAGATGGACGGGGGAACAGCCCCAGCATTTT
abundance: .; j_gene: TRBJ1-1; v_gene: TRBV2; d_gene: .; CDR3aa: CATTVNTEAFF; CDR3nt: TGTGCCACCACAGTGAACACTGAAGCTTTCTTT
abundance: .; j_gene: TRBJ2-1; v_gene: TRBV27; d_gene: TRBD2; CDR3aa: CASSLTPPSGSYNEQFF; CDR3nt: TGTGCCAGCAGTTTAACCCCCCCTAGCGGGAGTTACAATGAGCAGTTCTTC
abundance: .; j_gene: TRBJ2-6; v_gene: TRBV7-2; d_gene: TRBD1; CDR3aa: CASSLGQGALGANVLTF; CDR3nt: TGTGCCAGCAGCTTGGGACAGGGGGCGCTGGGGGCCAACGTCCTGACTTTC
abundance: .; j_gene: TRBJ1-1; v_gene: TRBV5-1; d_gene: .; CDR3aa: CASSPGVKTEAFF; CDR3nt: TGCGCCAGCAGCCCGGGGGTAAAGACTGAAGCTTTCTTT
abundance: once; j_gene: TRBJ2-3; v_gene: TRBV5-1; d_gene: .; CDR3aa: CASSFWTSRSDTQYF; CDR3nt: TGCGCCAGCAGCTTTTGGACTTCAAGATCAGATACGCAGTATTTT
abundance: once; j_gene: TRBJ1-3; v_gene: TRBV3-1/TRBV3-2; d_gene: .; CDR3aa: CASSSHNPIYARNTIYF; CDR3nt: TGTGCCAGCAGCTCTCATAATCCCATTTACGCACGAAACACCATATATTTT
abundance: .; j_gene: TRBJ2-3; v_gene: TRBV5-3; d_gene: .; CDR3aa: CARSSRMWKYF; CDR3nt: TGTGCCAGAAGCAGCCGTATGTGGAAGTATTTT
abundance: .; j_gene: TRBJ2-3; v_gene: TRBV4-1; d_gene: TRBD2; CDR3aa: CASSQEERGVDTQYF; CDR3nt: TGCGCCAGCAGCCAAGAGGAGCGGGGGGTAGATACGCAGTATTTT
abundance: .; j_gene: TRBJ2-7; v_gene: TRBV6-5; d_gene: TRBD2; CDR3aa: CATRLARGREYF; CDR3nt: TGTGCCACCCGCCTAGCAAGAGGGAGGGAGTACTTC
abundance: once; j_gene: TRBJ2-1; v_gene: TRBV10-1; d_gene: .; CDR3aa: CASSARARNNEQFF; CDR3nt: TGCGCCAGCAGCGCTAGAGCTAGGAACAATGAGCAGTTCTTC
abundance: .; j_gene: TRBJ1-6; v_gene: TRBV6-2/TRBV6-3; d_gene: .; CDR3aa: CASSRVQALLSYNSPLHF; CDR3nt: TGTGCCAGCAGTCGCGTCCAAGCCCTACTCTCCTATAATTCACCCCTCCACTTT
abundance: .; j_gene: TRBJ2-7; v_gene: TRBV5-1; d_gene: .; CDR3aa: CASSLDYEQYF; CDR3nt: TGCGCCAGCAGCTTGGACTACGAGCAGTACTTC
abundance: hyperexpanded; j_gene: TRBJ2-7; v_gene: TRBV4-1; d_gene: .; CDR3aa: CASSQVSTLLYEQYF; CDR3nt: TGCGCCAGCAGCCAAGTAAGTACGCTTCTCTACGAGCAGTACTTC
abundance: .; j_gene: TRBJ1-5; v_gene: TRBV6-5; d_gene: .; CDR3aa: CASSYSVSQPQHF; CDR3nt: TGTGCCAGCAGTTACTCAGTATCGCAGCCCCAGCATTTT
abundance: .; j_gene: TRBJ2-1; v_gene: TRBV7-8; d_gene: .; CDR3aa: CASSRGPITTNEQFF; CDR3nt: TGTGCCAGCAGCCGAGGACCGATAACTACCAATGAGCAGTTCTTC
abundance: .; j_gene: TRBJ2-6; v_gene: TRBV13; d_gene: .; CDR3aa: CASSPGLVPGANVLTF; CDR3nt: TGTGCCAGCAGCCCCGGACTCGTTCCTGGGGCCAACGTCCTGACTTTC
abundance: .; j_gene: TRBJ2-2; v_gene: TRBV6-4; d_gene: .; CDR3aa: CASSDRDTGELFF; CDR3nt: TGTGCCAGCAGTGACAGGGACACCGGGGAGCTGTTTTTT
abundance: .; j_gene: TRBJ2-2; v_gene: TRBV2; d_gene: TRBD2; CDR3aa: CASSVAGVNTGELFF; CDR3nt: TGTGCCAGCAGTGTTGCGGGAGTTAACACCGGGGAGCTGTTTTTT
abundance: .; j_gene: TRBJ2-2; v_gene: TRBV6-5; d_gene: TRBD2; CDR3aa: CASRRGGTGELFF; CDR3nt: TGTGCCAGCAGGCGGGGGGGCACCGGGGAGCTGTTTTTT